This TCR beta chain was found in a study of PD-L1 blockade in urothelial cancer. Study at large: From 0 to 3 prior chemotherapy regimens had been given to the patients. Blood was subjected to analysis at 3 weeks (second dose) and 6 weeks following treatment start.

Stated time point: pretreatment peripheral blood. Each patient gave between 1 and 8 samples of peripheral blood mononuclear cells, which were collected pretreatment and during treatment. Method: immunoSEQ multiplex PCR; TCRdb's copy keeps in-frame clones and lacks some. Of about 49,000 clones in the sample, about four fifths are singletons; the top ten hold over 9.5%. With V trimmed by 4 bases and J by 0 bases, 3 bases remained unmatched. This CDR3 is 15 amino acids long. Germline CDR1 is SGDLS and CDR2 is YYNGEE. V and J are TRBV9 and TRBJ1-3, with TRBD1 identical over 8 bases. The clonotype originates from a man between 65 and 80 years old with urothelial cancer. Sample: PBMCs, taken around atezolizumab (anti-PD-L1) treatment. In nucleotides, the CDR3 is TGTGCCAGCAGCACGGACAGGGTCTCTGGAAACACCATATATTTT. Protein sequence: CASSTDRVSGNTIYF.